This TCR beta chain was recovered during a study of blood T cell repertoires in COVID-19. The CDR3 length is 13 residues. Per germline, CDR1 SGHAT and CDR2 FQNNGV. V lost 5 bases to trimming and J lost 5 bases; unmatched junction nucleotides: 3. Using immunoSEQ multiplex PCR, the repertoire was profiled, and TCRdb retains in-frame clones only, with some absent. In the table there are fewer than 120,000 clones, 76% of which are singletons. This sequence joins TRBV11-2 and TRBJ1-5, with 7 nucleotides matching TRBD1. Source material: peripheral blood. The source is a woman of 80 years or more with acute or convalescent COVID-19. The CDR3 nucleotides are TGTGCCAGCAGCGGACAGGTAGATCAGCCCCAGCATTTT. The encoded protein is CASSGQVDQPQHF.